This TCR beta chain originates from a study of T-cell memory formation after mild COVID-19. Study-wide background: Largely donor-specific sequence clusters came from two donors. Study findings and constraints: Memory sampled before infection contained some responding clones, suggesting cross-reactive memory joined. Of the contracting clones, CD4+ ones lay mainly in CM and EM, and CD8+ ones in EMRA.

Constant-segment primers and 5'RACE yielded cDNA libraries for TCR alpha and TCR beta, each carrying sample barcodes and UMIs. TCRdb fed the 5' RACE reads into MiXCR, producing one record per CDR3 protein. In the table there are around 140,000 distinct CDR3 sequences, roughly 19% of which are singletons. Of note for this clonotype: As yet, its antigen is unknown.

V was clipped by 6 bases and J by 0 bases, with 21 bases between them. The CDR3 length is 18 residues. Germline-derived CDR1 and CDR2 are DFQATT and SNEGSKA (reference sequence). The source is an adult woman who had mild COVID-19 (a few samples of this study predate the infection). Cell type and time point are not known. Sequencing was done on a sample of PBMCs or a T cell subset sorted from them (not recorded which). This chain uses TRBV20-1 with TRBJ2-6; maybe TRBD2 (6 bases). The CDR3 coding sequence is TGCAGTGCGCTACCACCCTCGGGGACTCACTCTGGGGCCAACGTCCTGACTTTC. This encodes CSALPPSGTHSGANVLTF.